These 3 T cell receptor beta chains were all obtained from the same sample, sequenced in a study of T cells in Graves' hyperthyroidism and ophthalmopathy (dated by TCRdb to about 2019). The method was multiplex PCR. Sequenced on an Illumina HiSeq 2000. Amplification of TCR beta CDR3 regions was carried out from RNA transcripts. The first round of RT-PCR for the TCR CDR3 was performed with the HTBI primer set and the Qiagen OneStep RT-PCR kit. TCRdb passed the public sequencing reads through fastp at Q25 and MiXCR, retaining productive beta sequences. Under each unique CDR3 protein, matching rows form one entry showing the most common genes and DNA. Across this sample there are 550,000 to 800,000 distinct CDR3 sequences, with 17% seen only once. The ten largest clones capture roughly a sixth of the sample. Sequencing was done on a sample of blood. These receptors all stem from a man over 45 with Graves' hyperthyroidism.

This clonotype showed up just a few times. The V gene is TRBV7-8, the J gene TRBJ1-5; 8 positions match TRBD1. This CDR3 is built from 15 residues. Germline CDR1 and CDR2: SGHVS and FQNEAQ. The ends lost 2 bases at V and 5 bases at J; junction bases unmatched: 5. The CDR3 region has the DNA TGTGCCAGCAGCTTACTCGACAGGGGCGATCAGCCCCAGCATTTT. This encodes CASSLLDRGDQPQHF.

This clonotype was seen many times. The chain combines TRBV7-2 with TRBJ2-4, with D possibly being TRBD1 (6 bases). The CDR3 length is 14 residues. Germline CDR1 is SGHTA and CDR2 is FQGNSA. With 1 base removed from V and 6 bases from J, the gap between germline ends came to 10 bases. CDR3 loop: CASSLEPQGNIQYF. The CDR3 DNA follows: TGTGCCAGCAGCTTAGAACCACAGGGAAACATTCAGTACTTC. The full variable domain, completed using reference TRBV7-2 and TRBJ2-4, is GAGVSQSPSNKVTEKGKDVELRCDPISGHTALYWYRQSLGQGLEFLIYFQGNSAPDKSGLPSDRFSAERTGGSVSTLTIQRTQQEDSAVYLCASSLEPQGNIQYFGAGTRLSVL.

This clonotype has only a few counts. An end of the junction differs from the germline gene, which may be a read error. This CDR3 reads CVSSSGQGPYEQYF. The DNA for the CDR3 is TGTGTCAGCAGTTCCGGACAGGGGCCCTACGAGCAGTACTTC. V and J are TRBV27 and TRBJ2-7; 9 nucleotides align to TRBD1. Germline CDR1 is MNHEY and CDR2 is SMNVEV (reference sequence). The CDR3 totals 14 residues.